The 10 T cell receptor beta chains given below trace back to one sample, sequenced in a study of low-dose radiotherapy and immunotherapy resistance in tumors. Priming of first-strand cDNA relied on TRAV- and TRBV-specific primers (covering alpha and beta chains). A roughly 22-cycle PCR with a constant-region primer and V-primer adapter amplified TCRs. TCRdb passed the reads through MiXCR, listing each CDR3 protein once. In the table there are several thousand distinct CDR3 sequences, approximately 71% of which are singletons. The receptors come from a human donor with advanced metastatic prostate, ovarian, gallbladder or colorectal cancer (not recorded which). This table probably holds off-target reads from a library built for another chain.

DNA of the CDR3: TGTGCCAGCAGCACCGATGGACACAGTAACAATCAGCCCCAGCATTTT. It yields the protein CASSTDGHSNNQPQHF. The V call is TRBV6-5, the J call TRBJ1-5, with a tentative D call TRBD1 (5 bases). V lost 6 bases and J lost 3, with 18 bases in between. The CDR3 sequence is 16 residues long. The V gene's germline CDR1 is MNHEY and CDR2 SVGAGI.

The genes are TRBV14 and TRBJ2-1, with a weak D call TRBD2 (6 bases). Germline lookup yields CDR1 SGHDN and CDR2 FVKESK. Trimming shortened V by 0 bases and J by 9 bases, and 12 bases separated the two germline ends. The length of the CDR3 is 14 residues. The CDR3 reads CASSQELATREQFF. The CDR3 DNA sequence: TGTGCCAGCAGCCAAGAACTAGCCACCCGTGAGCAGTTCTTC.

This clonotype was picked up a small number of times. This chain connects TRBV2 to TRBJ2-1; tentative D call: TRBD2 (7 bases). Per the germline V gene, CDR1 is SNHLY and CDR2 is FYNNEI. This CDR3 region has 16 residues. With 6 bases removed from V and 0 bases from J, the gap between germline ends came to 15 bases. Here the CDR3 DNA reads TGTGCCAGCAGCCCTGAGGGGGGGGACTCCTACAATGAGCAGTTCTTC. It yields the protein CASSPEGGDSYNEQFF.

The chain is built from TRBV20-1 and TRBJ2-7, with D tentatively TRBD1 (6 bases). The V gene lost 0 bases and the J gene lost 2 bases, with 11 bases spanning the gap. This CDR3 spans 14 amino acids. CDR1 is DFQATT, CDR2 SNEGSKA, per germline (reference sequence). CDR3 sequence reads: CSARDKGTPYEQYF. The CDR3 coding sequence is TGCAGTGCTAGAGATAAAGGGACACCCTACGAGCAGTACTTC.

This clonotype showed up just once. The chain uses TRBV12-3 or TRBV12-4 and TRBJ2-2, with 8 bases that match TRBD2. J lost 1 base, V lost 2 bases, and 6 bases had no gene match. This CDR3 region has 17 residues. Written as DNA, the CDR3 is TGTGCCAGCAGTTTAAGGACGGGGGGGCGGAACACCGGGGAGCTGTTTTTT. Translation: CASSLRTGGRNTGELFF.

In this sample, this clonotype turned up a few times. The V and J genes are TRBV11-2 and TRBJ1-6; 7 bases fit TRBD1. V shed 4 bases, J shed 7 bases, and the junction held 10 bases outside the gene matches. CDR1 is SGHAT and CDR2 is FQNNGV in the germline V gene. This CDR3 comprises 16 residues. CDR3 DNA: TGTGCCAGCAGCTCACGAACCGGGACAGAAAATTCACCCCTCCACTTT. Encoded protein: CASSSRTGTENSPLHF.

Notes on this clonotype: One end of the junction fails to match germline, which may point to a read error. V and J are TRBV11-2 and TRBJ1-5; 10 positions agree with TRBD1. This CDR3 contains 15 residues. CDR1 is SGHAT and CDR2 is FQNNGV in the germline V gene. CDR3 protein: CASSFGTGDNQAQHF. In nucleotides, the CDR3 is TGTGCCAGCAGCTTCGGGACAGGGGACAATCAGGCCCAGCATTTT.

The rearrangement joins TRBV7-9 to TRBJ1-1; D remains ambiguous. CDR1 is SEHNR and CDR2 is FQNEAQ in the germline V gene (reference sequence). V was cut by 3 bases and J by 1 base, with 15 bases left in between. The CDR3 has 16 residues. CDR3 nucleotides: TGTGCCAGCAGCTTCTACATCCAGGAAGGGAACACTGAAGCTTTCTTT. This translates into CASSFYIQEGNTEAFF.

This chain connects TRBV5-6 to TRBJ1-1; TRBD1 aligns across 7 bases. The J segment lost 5 bases and the V segment lost 1 base, leaving 5 bases of the junction unmatched. The CDR3 sequence is 14 residues long. Looked up from germline, CDR1 is SGHDT and CDR2 is YYEEEE. CDR3 in amino acids: CASSLYDRETEAFF. CDR3 coding DNA: TGTGCCAGCAGCTTGTACGACAGGGAGACTGAAGCTTTCTTT.

This clonotype was seen a handful of times. The chain couples TRBV5-1 to TRBJ2-2; 7 nucleotides match TRBD2. With V trimmed by 2 bases and J by 5 bases, 6 bases remained unmatched. This CDR3 region has 15 residues. Germline CDR1 and CDR2: SGHRS and YFSETQ. CDR3 sequence: CASSFLAGWTGELFF. For the CDR3, the DNA is TGCGCCAGCAGCTTCTTAGCGGGTTGGACCGGGGAGCTGTTTTTT.